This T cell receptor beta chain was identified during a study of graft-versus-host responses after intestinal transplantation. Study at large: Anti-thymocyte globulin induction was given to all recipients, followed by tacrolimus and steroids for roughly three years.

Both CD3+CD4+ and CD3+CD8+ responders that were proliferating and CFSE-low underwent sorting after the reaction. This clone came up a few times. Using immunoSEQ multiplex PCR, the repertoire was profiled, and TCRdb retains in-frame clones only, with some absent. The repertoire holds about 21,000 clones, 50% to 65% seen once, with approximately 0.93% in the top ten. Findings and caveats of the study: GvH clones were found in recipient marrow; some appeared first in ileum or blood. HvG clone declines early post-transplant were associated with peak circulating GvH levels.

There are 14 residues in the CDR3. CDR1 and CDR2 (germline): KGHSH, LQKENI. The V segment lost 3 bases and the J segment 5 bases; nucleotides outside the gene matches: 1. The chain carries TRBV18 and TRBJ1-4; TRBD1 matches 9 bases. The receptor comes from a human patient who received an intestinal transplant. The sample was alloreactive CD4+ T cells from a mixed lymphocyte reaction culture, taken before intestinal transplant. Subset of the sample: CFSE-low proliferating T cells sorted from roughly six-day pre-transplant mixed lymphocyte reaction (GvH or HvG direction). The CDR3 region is CASSPGQGNEKLFF. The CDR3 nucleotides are TGTGCCAGCTCACCGGGACAGGGAAATGAAAAACTGTTTTTT.